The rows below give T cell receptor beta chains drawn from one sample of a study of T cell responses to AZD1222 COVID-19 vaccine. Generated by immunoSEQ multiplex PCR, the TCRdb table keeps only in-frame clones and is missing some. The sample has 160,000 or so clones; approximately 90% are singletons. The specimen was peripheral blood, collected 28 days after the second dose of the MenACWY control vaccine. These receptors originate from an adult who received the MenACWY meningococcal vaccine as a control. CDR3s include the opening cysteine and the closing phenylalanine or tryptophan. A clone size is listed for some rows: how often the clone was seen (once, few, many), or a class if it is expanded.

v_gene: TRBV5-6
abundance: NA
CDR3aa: CASTLGAIPAHTQYF

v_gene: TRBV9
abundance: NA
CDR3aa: CASSSRGARGNTIYF

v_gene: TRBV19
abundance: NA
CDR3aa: CASSIFDGSGDQPQHF

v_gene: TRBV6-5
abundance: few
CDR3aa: CASNFEASGNNEQFF

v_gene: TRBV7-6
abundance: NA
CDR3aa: CASSLRDSTYEQYF

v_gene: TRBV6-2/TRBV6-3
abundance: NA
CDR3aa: CASSYQRSSGANVLTF

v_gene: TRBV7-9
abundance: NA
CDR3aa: CASSSGEGFF

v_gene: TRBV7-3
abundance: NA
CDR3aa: CASSQGGGHTYNEQFF

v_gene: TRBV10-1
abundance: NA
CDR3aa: CASSESNRRTTNEKLFF

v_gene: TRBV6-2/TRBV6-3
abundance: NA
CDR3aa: CASSYTGDRGAPYGYTF

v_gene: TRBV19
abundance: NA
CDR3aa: CASSIRPTNYGYTF

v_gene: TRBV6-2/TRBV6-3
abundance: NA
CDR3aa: CASSYSLGAYGYTF

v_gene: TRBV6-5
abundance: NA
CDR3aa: CASSTSYEQYF

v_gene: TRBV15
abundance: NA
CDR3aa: CATSREQTPYEQYF

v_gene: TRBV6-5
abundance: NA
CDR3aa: CASSRTGAGNTIYF

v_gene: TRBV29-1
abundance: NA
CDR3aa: CSGGQDTNGYTF

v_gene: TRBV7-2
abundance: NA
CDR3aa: CASSSTGLRGGATQYF

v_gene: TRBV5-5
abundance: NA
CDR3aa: CASTWTGVAGQFF

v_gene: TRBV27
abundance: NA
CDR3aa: CASISRAGDNYGYTF

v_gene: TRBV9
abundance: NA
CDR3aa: CASSGGGGVVGEQFF

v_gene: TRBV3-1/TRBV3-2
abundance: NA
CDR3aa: CASSQAPETEYYGYTF

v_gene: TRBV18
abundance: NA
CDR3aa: CASSPYAGGSMNTEAFF

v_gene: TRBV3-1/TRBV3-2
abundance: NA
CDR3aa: CASSLFGLAGLNEQFF

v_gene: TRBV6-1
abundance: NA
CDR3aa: CASSEVLVYSNQPQHF

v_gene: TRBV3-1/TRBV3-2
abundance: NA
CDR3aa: CASSPLLTGGPGELFF

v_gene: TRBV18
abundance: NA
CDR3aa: CASSPDTEAFF

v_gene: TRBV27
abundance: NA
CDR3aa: CASKVGHLSYEQYF